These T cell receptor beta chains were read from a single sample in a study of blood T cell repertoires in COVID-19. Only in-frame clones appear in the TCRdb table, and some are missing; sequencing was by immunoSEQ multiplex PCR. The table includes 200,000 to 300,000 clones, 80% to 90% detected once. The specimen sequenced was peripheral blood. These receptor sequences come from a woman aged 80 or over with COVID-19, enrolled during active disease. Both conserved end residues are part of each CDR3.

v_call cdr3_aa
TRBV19 CASRDFIYGYTF
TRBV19 CASRRQVDQETQYF
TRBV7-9 CASSLGQGVGQPQHF
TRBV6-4 CASSASDRGRRSCNQPQHF
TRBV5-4 CASSLGRAYEQYF
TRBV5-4 CASSSTDRSSYEQYF
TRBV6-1 CASSEVGQGFHEQYF
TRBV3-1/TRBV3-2 CASSHSSTEQFF
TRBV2 CASSEALAGGTDTQYF
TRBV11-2 CASSFGDRVVPTSNTEAFF
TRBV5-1 CASSSADRGINEQFF
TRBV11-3 CASSLAGTGSDTQYF
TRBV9 CASSKGAREDQQYF
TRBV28 CASSLVGTGYREQYF
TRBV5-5 CASSLLLRVVSEAFF
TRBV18 CASSPRNERNNEQFF
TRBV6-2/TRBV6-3 CASSYGRQGLYGYTF
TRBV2 CASSRATQYF
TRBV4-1 CASSLREGTTEAFF
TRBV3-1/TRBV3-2 CASSQDRTGGYGYTF
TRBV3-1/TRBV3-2 CASRQNSGANVLTF
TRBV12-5 CASGLAQGDTQYF
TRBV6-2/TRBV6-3 CASSRDSTYNEQFF
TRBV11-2 CASSLNQPGQGYGYTF
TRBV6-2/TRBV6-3 CASSDDRTNTEAFF
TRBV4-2 CASSPTIKGATTDTQYF
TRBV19 CASSTVGQGIQETQYF
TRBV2 CASSAQGNQPQHF
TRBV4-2 CASSPGTGGLWGDTGELFF
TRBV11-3 CASSLGGVTGRNTEAFF
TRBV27 CASSRNSGSFNEQFF
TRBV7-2 CASSFSGGSSPLHF
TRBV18 CASSPSSAGYNEQFF
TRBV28 CASSPPLRRGAFF
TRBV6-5 CASRARASGAYEQYF
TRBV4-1 CASSQTPSGGPLQETQYF
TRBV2 CASSEFGQGITEAFF
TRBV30 CAWSPQGNQPQHF
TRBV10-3 CAIGHTGNTEAFF
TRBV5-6 CASSLPSNTEAFF
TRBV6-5 CASRWTAMNTEAFF
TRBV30 CAWSPQNEAFF
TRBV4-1 CASSQVGTFQETQYF
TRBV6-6 CASSYPSGDTEAFF
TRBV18 CASSLLDRNTEAFF
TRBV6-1 CASTEGLAGAGRTQYF
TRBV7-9 CASSFMSEQYF
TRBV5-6 CASSLVGTHSGNTIYF
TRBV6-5 CASSYRAGTETYEQYF
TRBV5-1 CASSLDLYGGYTF
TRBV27 CASSFQFGISGNTIYF
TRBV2 CASRRGPEPQHF
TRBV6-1 CASSEPIREQFF
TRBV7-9 CASSLRTSGIQETQYF
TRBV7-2 CASSSQDRGHEKLFF
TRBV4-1 CASSQKPGQGGFTEAFF
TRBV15 CATSSGGVGTDTQYF
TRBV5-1 CASSSGTDTQYF